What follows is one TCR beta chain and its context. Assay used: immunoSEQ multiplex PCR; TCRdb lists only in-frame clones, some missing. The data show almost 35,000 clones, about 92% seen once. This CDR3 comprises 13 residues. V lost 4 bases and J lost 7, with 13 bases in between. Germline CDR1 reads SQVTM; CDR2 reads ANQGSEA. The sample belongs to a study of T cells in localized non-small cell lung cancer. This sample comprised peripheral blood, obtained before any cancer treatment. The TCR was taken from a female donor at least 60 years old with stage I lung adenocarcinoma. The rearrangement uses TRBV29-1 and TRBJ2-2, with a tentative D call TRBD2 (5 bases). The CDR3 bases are TGCAGCGTTGGGCGGACTTCGGGCGGGGAGCTGTTTTTT. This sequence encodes CSVGRTSGGELFF.